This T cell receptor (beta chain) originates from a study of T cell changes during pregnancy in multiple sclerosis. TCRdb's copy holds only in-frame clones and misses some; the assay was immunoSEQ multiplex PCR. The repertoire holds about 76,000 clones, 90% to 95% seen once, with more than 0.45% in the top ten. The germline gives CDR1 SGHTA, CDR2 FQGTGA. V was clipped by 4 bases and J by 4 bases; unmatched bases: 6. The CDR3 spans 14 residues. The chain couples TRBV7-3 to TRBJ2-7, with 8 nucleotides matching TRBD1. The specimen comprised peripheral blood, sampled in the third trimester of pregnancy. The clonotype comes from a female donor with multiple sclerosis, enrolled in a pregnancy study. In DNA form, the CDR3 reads TGTGCCAGCAGCTCGGGACAGGCACCTTACGAGCAGTACTTC. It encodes CASSSGQAPYEQYF.